The clone carrying this T cell receptor (beta chain) has at least ten counts. Trimming left V 5 bases short and J 5 bases short, with 6 bases between. Germline CDR1 and CDR2: SEHNR and FQNEAQ (reference sequence). This CDR3 comprises 11 residues. These data come from a study of regulatory T cells in long-lasting Graves disease. Construction of TCR beta libraries relied on iRepertoire HTBI primers and on Arm-PCR targeting CDR3 regions. A single record per CDR3 protein comes from TCRdb applying MiXCR to the multiplex PCR reads. The table includes hundreds of thousands of distinct CDR3 sequences, roughly 17% detected once. The time point is: newly diagnosed GD, antithyroid drugs for less than 3 months. Isolated PBMC RNA provided the starting material for the TCR library. The data also belong to a second study, concerning T cells in Graves' hyperthyroidism and ophthalmopathy. That report adds: Uncontrolled infections, other autoimmune diseases, pregnancy or lactation led to exclusion of patients. Carried out on the TCR CDR3, a first-round RT-PCR used the HTBI primer set. Most thyroid clonotypes that were expanded above 0.001 also turned up in blood. Stable hyperthyroidism was separated from ophthalmopathy by a model based on 13 V-J features.

This sample comprised peripheral blood mononuclear cells (PBMCs), obtained at new diagnosis, from a patient treated with antithyroid drugs. The gene calls are TRBV7-9 and TRBJ1-2; D is undetermined. The TCR comes from a man aged 40-50 years with Graves disease. Written as DNA, the CDR3 is TGTGCCAGCAGCGCCTTTTATGGCTACACCTTC. Amino acids: CASSAFYGYTF.